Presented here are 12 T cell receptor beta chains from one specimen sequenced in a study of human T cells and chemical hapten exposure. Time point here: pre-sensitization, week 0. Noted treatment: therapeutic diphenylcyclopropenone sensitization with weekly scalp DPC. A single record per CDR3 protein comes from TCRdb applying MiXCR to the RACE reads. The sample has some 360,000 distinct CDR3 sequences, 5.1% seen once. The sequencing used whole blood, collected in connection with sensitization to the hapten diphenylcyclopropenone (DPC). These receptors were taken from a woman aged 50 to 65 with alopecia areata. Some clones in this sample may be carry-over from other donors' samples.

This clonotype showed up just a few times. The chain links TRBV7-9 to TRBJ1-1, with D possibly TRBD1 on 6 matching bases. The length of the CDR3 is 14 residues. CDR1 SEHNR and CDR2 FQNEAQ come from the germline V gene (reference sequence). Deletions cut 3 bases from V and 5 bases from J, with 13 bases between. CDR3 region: CASSFQQGETEAFF. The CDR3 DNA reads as TGTGCCAGCAGCTTCCAACAGGGTGAGACTGAAGCTTTCTTT.

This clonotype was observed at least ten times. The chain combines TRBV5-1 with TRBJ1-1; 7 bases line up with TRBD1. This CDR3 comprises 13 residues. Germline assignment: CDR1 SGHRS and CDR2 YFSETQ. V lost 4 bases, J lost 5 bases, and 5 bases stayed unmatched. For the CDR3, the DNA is TGCGCCAGCAGCCGACAGGGCTCGACTGAAGCTTTCTTT. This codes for CASSRQGSTEAFF. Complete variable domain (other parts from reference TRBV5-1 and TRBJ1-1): KAGVTQTPRYLIKTRGQQVTLSCSPISGHRSVSWYQQTPGQGLQFLFEYFSETQRNKGNFPGRFSGRQFSNSRSEMNVSTLELGDSALYLCASSRQGSTEAFFGQGTRLTVV.

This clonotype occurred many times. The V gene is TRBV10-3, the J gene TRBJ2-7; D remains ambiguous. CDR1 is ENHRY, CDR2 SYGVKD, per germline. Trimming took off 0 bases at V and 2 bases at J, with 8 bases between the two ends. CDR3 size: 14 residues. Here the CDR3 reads CAISESTAAYEQYF. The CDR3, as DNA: TGTGCCATCAGTGAGTCGACGGCAGCCTACGAGCAGTACTTC.

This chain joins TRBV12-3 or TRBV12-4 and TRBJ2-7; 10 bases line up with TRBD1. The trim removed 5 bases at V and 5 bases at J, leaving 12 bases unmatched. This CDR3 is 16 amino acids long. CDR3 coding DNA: TGTGCCAGCAGTCTCCTAGCCGGGACAGGGGATGACGAGCAGTACTTC. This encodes CASSLLAGTGDDEQYF.

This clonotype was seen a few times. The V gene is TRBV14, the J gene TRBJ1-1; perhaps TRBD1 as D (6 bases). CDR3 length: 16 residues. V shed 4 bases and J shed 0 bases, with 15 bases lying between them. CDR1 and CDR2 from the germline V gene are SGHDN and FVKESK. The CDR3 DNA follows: TGTGCCAGCAGCCGTCAAGGGGGGATTATGAACACTGAAGCTTTCTTT. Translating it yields CASSRQGGIMNTEAFF.

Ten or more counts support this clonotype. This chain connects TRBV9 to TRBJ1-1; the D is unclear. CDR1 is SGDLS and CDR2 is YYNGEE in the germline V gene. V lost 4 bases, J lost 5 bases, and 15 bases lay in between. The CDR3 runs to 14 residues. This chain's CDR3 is CASSPQGRGTEAFF. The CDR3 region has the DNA TGTGCCAGCAGCCCCCAAGGACGGGGTACTGAAGCTTTCTTT.

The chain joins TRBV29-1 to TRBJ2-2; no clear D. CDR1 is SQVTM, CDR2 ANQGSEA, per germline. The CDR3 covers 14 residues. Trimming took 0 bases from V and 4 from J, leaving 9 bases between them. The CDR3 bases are TGCAGCGTTGAAGATGTCGGTCCCACCGGGGAGCTGTTTTTT. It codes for CSVEDVGPTGELFF.

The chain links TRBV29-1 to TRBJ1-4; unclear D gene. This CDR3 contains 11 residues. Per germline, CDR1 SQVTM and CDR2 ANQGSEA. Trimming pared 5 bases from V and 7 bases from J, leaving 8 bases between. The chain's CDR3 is CSVFSREKLFF. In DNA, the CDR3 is TGCAGCGTTTTTTCCCGTGAAAAACTGTTTTTT.

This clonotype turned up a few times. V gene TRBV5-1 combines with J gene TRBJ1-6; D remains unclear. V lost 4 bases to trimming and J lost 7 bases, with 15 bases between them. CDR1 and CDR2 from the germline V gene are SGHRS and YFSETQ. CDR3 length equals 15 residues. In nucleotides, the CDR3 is TGCGCCAGCAGCATGGCCCTCTTGGCGAATTCACCCCTCCACTTT. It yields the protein CASSMALLANSPLHF. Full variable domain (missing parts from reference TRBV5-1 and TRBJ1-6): KAGVTQTPRYLIKTRGQQVTLSCSPISGHRSVSWYQQTPGQGLQFLFEYFSETQRNKGNFPGRFSGRQFSNSRSEMNVSTLELGDSALYLCASSMALLANSPLHFGNGTRLTVT.

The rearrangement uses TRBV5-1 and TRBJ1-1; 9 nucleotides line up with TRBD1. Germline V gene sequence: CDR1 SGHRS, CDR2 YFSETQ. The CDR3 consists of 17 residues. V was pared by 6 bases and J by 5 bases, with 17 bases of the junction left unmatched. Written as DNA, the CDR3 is TGCGCCAGCACCCGAGTGGGTGGACAGGGGATGGGGACTGAAGCTTTCTTT. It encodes CASTRVGGQGMGTEAFF.

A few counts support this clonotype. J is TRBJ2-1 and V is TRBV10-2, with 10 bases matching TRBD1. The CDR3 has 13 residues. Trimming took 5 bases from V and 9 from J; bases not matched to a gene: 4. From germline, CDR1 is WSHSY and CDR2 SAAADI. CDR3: CASSLTGGTEQFF. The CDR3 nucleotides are TGCGCCAGCAGTTTGACAGGGGGCACTGAGCAGTTCTTC.

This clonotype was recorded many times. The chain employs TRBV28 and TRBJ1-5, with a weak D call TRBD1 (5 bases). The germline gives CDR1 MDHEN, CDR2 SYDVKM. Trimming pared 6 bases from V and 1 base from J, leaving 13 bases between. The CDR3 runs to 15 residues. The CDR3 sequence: CASSPTAASNQPQHF. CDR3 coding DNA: TGTGCCAGCAGCCCGACAGCGGCGAGCAATCAGCCCCAGCATTTT.